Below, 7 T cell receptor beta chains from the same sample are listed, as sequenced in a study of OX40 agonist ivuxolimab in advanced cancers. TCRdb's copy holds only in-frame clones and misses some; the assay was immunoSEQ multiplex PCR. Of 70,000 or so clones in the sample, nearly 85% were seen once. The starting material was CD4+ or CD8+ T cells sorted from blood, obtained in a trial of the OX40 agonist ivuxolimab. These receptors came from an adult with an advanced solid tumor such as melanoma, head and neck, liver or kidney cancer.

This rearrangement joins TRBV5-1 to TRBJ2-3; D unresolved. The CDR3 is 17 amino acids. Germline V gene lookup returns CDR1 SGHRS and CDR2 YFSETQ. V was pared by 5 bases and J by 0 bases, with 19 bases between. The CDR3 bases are TGCGCCAGCAGAGTCTCGCGGACCGACTCTAGCACAGATACGCAGTATTTT. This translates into CASRVSRTDSSTDTQYF.

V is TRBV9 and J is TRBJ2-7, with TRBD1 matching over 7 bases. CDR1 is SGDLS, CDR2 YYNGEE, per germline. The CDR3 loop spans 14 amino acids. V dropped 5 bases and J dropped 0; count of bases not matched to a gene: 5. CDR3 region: CASSARDSSYEQYF. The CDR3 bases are TGTGCCAGCAGTGCCCGGGACAGCTCCTACGAGCAGTACTTC.

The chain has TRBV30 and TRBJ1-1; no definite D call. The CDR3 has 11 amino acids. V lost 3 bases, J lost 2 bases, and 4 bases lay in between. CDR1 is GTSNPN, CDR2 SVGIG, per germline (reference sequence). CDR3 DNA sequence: TGTGCCTGGAGGCAAAACACTGAAGCTTTCTTT. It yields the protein CAWRQNTEAFF.

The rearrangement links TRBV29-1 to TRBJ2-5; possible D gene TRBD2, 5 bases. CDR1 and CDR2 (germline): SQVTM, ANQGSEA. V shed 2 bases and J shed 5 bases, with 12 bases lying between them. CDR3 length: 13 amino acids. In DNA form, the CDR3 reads TGCAGCGTTGAACCTACACCGGGGGAGACCCAGTACTTC. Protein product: CSVEPTPGETQYF. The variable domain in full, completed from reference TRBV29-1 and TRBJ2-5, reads SAVISQKPSRDICQRGTSLTIQCQVDSQVTMMFWYRQQPGQSLTLIATANQGSEATYESGFVIDKFPISRPNLTFSTLTVSNMSPEDSSIYLCSVEPTPGETQYFGPGTRLLVL.

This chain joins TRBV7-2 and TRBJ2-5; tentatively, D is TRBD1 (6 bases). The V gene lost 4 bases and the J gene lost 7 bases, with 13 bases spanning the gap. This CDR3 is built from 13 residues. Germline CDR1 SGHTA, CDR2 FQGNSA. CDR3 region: CASSSRGGLTQYF. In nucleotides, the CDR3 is TGTGCCAGCAGCTCTCGAGGGGGTTTGACCCAGTACTTC.

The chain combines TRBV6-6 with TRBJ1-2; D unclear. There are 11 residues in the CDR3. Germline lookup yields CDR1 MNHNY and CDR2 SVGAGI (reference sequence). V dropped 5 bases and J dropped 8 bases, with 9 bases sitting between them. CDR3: CASSPGGGYTF. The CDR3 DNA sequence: TGTGCCAGCAGTCCCGGTGGCGGCTACACCTTC.

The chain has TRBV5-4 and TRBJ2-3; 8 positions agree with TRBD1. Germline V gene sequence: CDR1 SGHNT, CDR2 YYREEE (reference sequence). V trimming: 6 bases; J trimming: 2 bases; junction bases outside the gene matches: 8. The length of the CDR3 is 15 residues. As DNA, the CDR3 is TGTGCCAGCAACTCGAACAGGGGGGACACAGATACGCAGTATTTT. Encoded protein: CASNSNRGDTDTQYF.